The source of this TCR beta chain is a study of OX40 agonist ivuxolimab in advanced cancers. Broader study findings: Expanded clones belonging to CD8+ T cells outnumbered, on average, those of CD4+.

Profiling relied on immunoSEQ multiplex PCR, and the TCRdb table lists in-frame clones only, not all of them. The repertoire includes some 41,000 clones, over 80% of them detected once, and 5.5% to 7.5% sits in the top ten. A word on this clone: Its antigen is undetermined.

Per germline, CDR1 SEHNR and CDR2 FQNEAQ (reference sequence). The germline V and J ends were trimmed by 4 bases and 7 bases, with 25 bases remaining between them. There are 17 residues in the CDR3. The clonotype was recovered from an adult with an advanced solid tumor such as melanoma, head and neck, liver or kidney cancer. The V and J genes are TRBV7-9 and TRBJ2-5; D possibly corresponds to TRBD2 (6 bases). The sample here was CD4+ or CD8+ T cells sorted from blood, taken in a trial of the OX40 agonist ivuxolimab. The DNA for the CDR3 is TGTGCCAGCAGCTCCCTCCCGCCGGGACTCCTAAAGGGGACCCAGTACTTC. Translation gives CASSSLPPGLLKGTQYF.